This T cell receptor (beta chain) comes out of a study of blood T cell repertoires in COVID-19. The wider study: Acute and convalescent COVID-19 samples came from the United States, Italy and Spain. Sources were T cells, B-cell-depleted T cells, or PBMCs; the material itself was cDNA or gDNA.

As for this clone: This clone may be a read error of a much larger clone one base away.

In the original workflow: Nucleated cell counts were estimated from reference gene primer amplification. Method: immunoSEQ multiplex PCR; TCRdb's copy keeps in-frame clones and lacks some. V and J calls and clone size are those listed in that table; D and trimming were worked out from the DNA. The profile shows around 250,000 clones, 80% to 90% of them singletons. Looked up from germline, CDR1 is MNHEY and CDR2 is SVGAGI. CDR3 length: 14 amino acids. The ends lost 4 bases at V and 2 bases at J; junction bases unmatched: 3. Sequenced: peripheral blood. The source of this sequence is an elderly man with acute or convalescent COVID-19. The V and J genes are TRBV6-5 and TRBJ2-7; 9 bases agree with TRBD1. Here the CDR3 reads CASSLTGGAYEQYF. The CDR3 DNA sequence: TGTGCCAGCAGTTTAACAGGGGGCGCCTACGAGCAGTACTTC.